Listed below are T cell receptor beta chains from one sample, sequenced in a study of blood T cell repertoires in COVID-19. Sequenced by immunoSEQ multiplex PCR; TCRdb stores in-frame clones only, minus some. The sample lists 200,000 to 250,000 clones; 80% were seen once. The sequenced sample consisted of peripheral blood. Every receptor here comes from a woman in her 70s with acute or convalescent COVID-19. The CDR3 runs from the conserved cysteine through the conserved F or W.

V gene	J gene	CDR3 protein
TRBV19	TRBJ1-1	CASSIVEAAAEAFF
TRBV2	TRBJ2-7	CASRPRDSSYEQYF
TRBV27	TRBJ1-3	CASSSGTGGNTIYF
TRBV7-9	TRBJ2-7	CASSFEQGAAKEFYEQYF
TRBV18	TRBJ2-6	CATPRGYGANVLTF
TRBV30	TRBJ1-3	CAWIKGTGNTIYF
TRBV27	TRBJ2-7	CASDFPGTVSYEQYF
TRBV20-1	TRBJ2-5	CSASVPGGKTQYF
TRBV30	TRBJ2-2	CAWSVRLTGELFF
TRBV27	TRBJ2-1	CASSLESSYNEQFF
TRBV7-2	TRBJ2-1	CASSLASRTSGEQFF
TRBV5-6	TRBJ1-1	CASSPDRGLNTEAFF
TRBV10-3	TRBJ1-2	CAISVLGEGSLYGYTF
TRBV2	TRBJ2-1	CASNPDRGLQFF
TRBV6-5	TRBJ1-1	CASSYQGAQNTEAFF
TRBV13	TRBJ2-5	CASSLEVKNRQETQYF
TRBV19	TRBJ1-5	CASRAGFQPQHF
TRBV10-1	TRBJ1-4	CASSETGTGYEKLFF
TRBV7-2	TRBJ2-1	CASSVHSGAGNEQFF
TRBV24-1	TRBJ2-3	CATSDARDREGDTQYF
TRBV3-1/TRBV3-2	TRBJ2-3	CASSPLLGRGGTDTQYF
TRBV28	TRBJ2-3	CASIANYGTDTQYF
TRBV5-6	TRBJ2-5	CASSHLAGKETQYF
TRBV2	TRBJ1-2	CASSFPGGGYTF
TRBV4-1	TRBJ2-1	CASSRGASGRNNEQFF
TRBV12-3/TRBV12-4	TRBJ2-7	CASSFKNEQYF
TRBV28	TRBJ1-1	CASSLSGSPVAFF
TRBV4-1	TRBJ2-1	CASSLGGFPYNEQFF
TRBV20-1	TRBJ2-1	CSASIRVHNEQFF
TRBV2	TRBJ1-4	CASSERTGESKLFF
TRBV18	TRBJ1-2	CASSSVSGYTF
TRBV5-1	TRBJ2-3	CASSLTGGQSDTQYF
TRBV7-3	TRBJ2-2	CASSLAGSNGELFF
TRBV7-6	TRBJ2-3	CASSLTGSTDTQYF
TRBV5-1	TRBJ2-5	CASSFISGGAQTQYF
TRBV7-2	TRBJ1-1	CASNPQGSYTEAFF
TRBV29-1	TRBJ2-5	CSVGSSPTDQETQYF
TRBV9	TRBJ2-5	CASSVAGRTYQETQYF
TRBV9	TRBJ1-2	CASSADPSGSLYGYTF
TRBV10-1	TRBJ2-3	CASSESRYWTDTQYF
TRBV7-3	TRBJ2-2	CASSPAGTGSGELFF
TRBV10-3	TRBJ1-5	CAISQADQPQHF
TRBV4-3	TRBJ2-1	CASSQDGGGRGFF
TRBV2	TRBJ1-2	CASSERGGGYGYTF
TRBV7-9	TRBJ2-6	CASEGQFSGANVLTF
TRBV28	TRBJ2-5	CASSRVGTIQETQYF
TRBV24-1	TRBJ2-5	CATSDLGSGQETQYF
TRBV4-2	TRBJ1-2	CASSQEDRYYGYTF
TRBV28	TRBJ2-1	CASSSMGLAGLEQFF
TRBV7-9	TRBJ2-7	CASSLSTGRTSYEQYF